This T cell receptor (beta chain) was observed in a study of cytomegalovirus exposure and HLA in healthy donors. Germline CDR1 and CDR2: MNHNY and SVGAGI (reference sequence). Trimming cost V 8 bases and J 1 base, with 14 bases left between them. This CDR3 is built from 14 residues. The PCR ran on 60 Vbeta and 13 Jbeta primers. This table comes from immunoSEQ multiplex PCR, and its TCRdb copy is limited to in-frame clones, with some not included. The repertoire holds roughly 150,000 clones, with about 79% as singletons. V usage is TRBV6-6 and J usage is TRBJ1-2, with TRBD1 as a possible D gene (6 bases). This clonotype was sampled from a male donor in good health and CMV-seronegative. The specimen was PBMCs. The CDR3 DNA follows: TGTGCCAGCGGACCGGGACAAATTAACTATGGCTACACCTTC. Protein product: CASGPGQINYGYTF.